Listed here is a single TCR beta chain. The data were taken from a study of blood T cell repertoires in COVID-19. Background on the study: PBMCs, B-cell-depleted T cells, or T cells were the source of the cDNA or gDNA that made up the material.

The ends were cut back, 7 bases at V and 3 bases at J, with 13 bases in the middle. Germline V CDR1 and CDR2: LNHDA, SQIVND (reference sequence). The CDR3 extends over 13 amino acids. Source study methods: Amplifying reference gene primers gave estimates of nucleated cell counts. Sequencing used immunoSEQ multiplex PCR; TCRdb keeps in-frame clones, though not all of them. The V and J calls and clone size were taken over from that table, and D and trimming were inferred from the DNA. The table shows 400,000 to 550,000 clones, with around 88% occurring only once. The rearrangement links TRBV19 to TRBJ2-7, with TRBD2 as a possible D gene (5 bases). Sample: peripheral blood. This receptor was taken from a woman aged 25 to 39 with acute or convalescent COVID-19. The CDR3 bases are TGTGCCAGTACTGCGGGTCCTCTCTACGAGCAGTACTTC. It translates to CASTAGPLYEQYF.